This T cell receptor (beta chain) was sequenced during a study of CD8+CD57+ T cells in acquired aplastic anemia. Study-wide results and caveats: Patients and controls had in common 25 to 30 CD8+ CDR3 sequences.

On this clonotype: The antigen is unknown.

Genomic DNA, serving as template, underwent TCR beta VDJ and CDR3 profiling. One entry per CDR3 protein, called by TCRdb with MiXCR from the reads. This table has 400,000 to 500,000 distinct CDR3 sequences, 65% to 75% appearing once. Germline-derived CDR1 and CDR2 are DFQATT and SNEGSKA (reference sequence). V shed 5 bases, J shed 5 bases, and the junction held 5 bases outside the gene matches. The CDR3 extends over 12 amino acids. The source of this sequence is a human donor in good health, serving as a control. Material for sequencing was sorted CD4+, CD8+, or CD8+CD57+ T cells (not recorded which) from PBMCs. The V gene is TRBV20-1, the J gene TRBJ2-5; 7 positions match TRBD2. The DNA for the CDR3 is TGCAGTGCTCGGCTCGGGGGGGAGACCCAGTACTTC. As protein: CSARLGGETQYF.